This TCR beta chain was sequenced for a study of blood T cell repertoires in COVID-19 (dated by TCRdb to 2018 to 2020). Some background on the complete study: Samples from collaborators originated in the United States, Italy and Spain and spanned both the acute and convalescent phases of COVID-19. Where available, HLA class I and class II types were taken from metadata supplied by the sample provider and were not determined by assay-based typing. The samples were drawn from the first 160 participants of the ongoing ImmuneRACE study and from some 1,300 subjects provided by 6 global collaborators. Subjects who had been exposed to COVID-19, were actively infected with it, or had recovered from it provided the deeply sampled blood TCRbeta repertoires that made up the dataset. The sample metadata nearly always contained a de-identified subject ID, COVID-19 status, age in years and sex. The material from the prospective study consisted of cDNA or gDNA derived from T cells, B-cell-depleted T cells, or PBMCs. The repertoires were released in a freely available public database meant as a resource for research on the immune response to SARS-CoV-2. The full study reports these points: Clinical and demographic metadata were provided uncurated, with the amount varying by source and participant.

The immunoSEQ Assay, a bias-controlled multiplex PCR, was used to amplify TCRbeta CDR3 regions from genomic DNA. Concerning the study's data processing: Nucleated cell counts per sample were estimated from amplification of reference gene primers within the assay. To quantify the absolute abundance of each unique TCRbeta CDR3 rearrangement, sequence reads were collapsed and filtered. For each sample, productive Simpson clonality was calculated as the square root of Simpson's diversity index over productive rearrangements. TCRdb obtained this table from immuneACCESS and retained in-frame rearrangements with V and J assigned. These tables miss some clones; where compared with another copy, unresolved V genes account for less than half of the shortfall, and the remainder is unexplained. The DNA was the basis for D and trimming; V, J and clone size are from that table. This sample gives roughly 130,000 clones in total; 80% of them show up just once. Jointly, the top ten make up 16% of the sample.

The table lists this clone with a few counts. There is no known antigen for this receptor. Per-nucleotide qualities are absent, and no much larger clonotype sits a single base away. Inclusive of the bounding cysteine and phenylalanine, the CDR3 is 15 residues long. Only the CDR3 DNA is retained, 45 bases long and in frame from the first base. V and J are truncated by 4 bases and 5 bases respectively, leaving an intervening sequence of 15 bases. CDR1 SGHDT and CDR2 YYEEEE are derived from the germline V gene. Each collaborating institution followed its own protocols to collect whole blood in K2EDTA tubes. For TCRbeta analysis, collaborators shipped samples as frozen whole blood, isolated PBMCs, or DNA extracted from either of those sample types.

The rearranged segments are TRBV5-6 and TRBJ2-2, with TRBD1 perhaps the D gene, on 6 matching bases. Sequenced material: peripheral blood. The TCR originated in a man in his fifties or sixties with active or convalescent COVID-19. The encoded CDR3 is CASSRNREGTGELFF. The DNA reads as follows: TGTGCCAGCAGCCGCAACAGGGAAGGTACCGGGGAGCTGTTTTTT.